The clone carrying this T cell receptor (beta chain) was found a few times. TCRdb used MiXCR to reprocess the 5' RACE reads, holding one entry per CDR3 protein. The sample consists of 40,000 to 60,000 distinct CDR3 sequences, 14% to 15% of them appearing once. Germline CDR1 is SGHTA and CDR2 is FQGTGA. V lost 2 bases and J lost 6; bases outside the gene matches: 7. There are 15 residues in the CDR3. The sample is drawn from a study of T cells of healthy individuals. The chain has TRBV7-3 and TRBJ2-1; 7 bases are shared with TRBD2. The sequence was obtained from a human donor in good health. CDR3: CASSLSSGVSNEQFF. The DNA for the CDR3 is TGTGCCAGCAGCTTATCCAGCGGGGTATCCAATGAGCAGTTCTTC.